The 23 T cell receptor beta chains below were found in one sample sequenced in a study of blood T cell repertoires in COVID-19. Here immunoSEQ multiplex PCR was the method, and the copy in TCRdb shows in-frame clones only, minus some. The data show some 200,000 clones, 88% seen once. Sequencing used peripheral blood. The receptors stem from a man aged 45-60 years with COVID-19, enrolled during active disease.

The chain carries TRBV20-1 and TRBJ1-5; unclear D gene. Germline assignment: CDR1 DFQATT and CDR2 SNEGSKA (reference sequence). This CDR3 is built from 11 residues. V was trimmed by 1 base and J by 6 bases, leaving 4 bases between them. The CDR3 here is CSARGSQPQHF. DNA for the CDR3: TGCAGTGCTAGAGGGAGTCAGCCCCAGCATTTT.

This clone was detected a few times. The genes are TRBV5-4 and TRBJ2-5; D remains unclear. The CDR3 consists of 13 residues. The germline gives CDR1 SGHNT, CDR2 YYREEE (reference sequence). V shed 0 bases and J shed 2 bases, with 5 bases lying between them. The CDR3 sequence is CASSLDLQETQYF. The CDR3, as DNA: TGTGCCAGCAGCTTGGACTTACAAGAGACCCAGTACTTC.

Here the CDR3 reads CASSYQGMNTEAFF. The CDR3 DNA is TGTGCCAGCAGTTACCAGGGAATGAACACTGAAGCTTTCTTT. The chain has TRBV6-5 and TRBJ1-1, with a weak D call TRBD1 (5 bases). V dropped 2 bases and J dropped 0 bases, with 7 bases sitting between them. The CDR3 runs 14 residues. Germline V CDR1 and CDR2: MNHEY, SVGAGI.

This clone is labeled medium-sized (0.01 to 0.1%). The CDR3 coding sequence is TGTGCCACCAGCAGAGAGCGTGGCTCTGGGGCCAACGTCCTGACTTTC. It is translated as CATSRERGSGANVLTF. The chain recombines TRBV15 with TRBJ2-6; no clear D. The CDR3 contains 16 residues. Trimming shortened V by 0 bases and J by 0 bases, and 6 bases separated the two germline ends. From germline, CDR1 is LNHNV and CDR2 YYDKDF (reference sequence).

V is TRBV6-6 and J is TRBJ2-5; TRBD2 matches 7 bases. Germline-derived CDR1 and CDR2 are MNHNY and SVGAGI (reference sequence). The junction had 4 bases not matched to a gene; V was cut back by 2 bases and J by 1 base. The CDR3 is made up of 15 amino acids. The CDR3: CASSYGTNLQETQYF. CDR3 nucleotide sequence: TGTGCCAGCAGTTACGGGACTAACCTCCAAGAGACCCAGTACTTC.

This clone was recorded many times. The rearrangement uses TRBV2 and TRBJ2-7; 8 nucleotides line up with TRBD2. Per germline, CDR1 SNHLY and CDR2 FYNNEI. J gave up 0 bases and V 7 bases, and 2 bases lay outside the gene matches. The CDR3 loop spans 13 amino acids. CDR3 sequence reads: CASNREGSYEQYF. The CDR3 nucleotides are TGTGCCAGCAATCGGGAGGGCTCCTACGAGCAGTACTTC.

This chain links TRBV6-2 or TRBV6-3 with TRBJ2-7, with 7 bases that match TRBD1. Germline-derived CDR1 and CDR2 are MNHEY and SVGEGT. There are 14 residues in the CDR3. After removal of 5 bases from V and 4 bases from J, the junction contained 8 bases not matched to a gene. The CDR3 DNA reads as TGTGCCAGCAGTCGAAACAGGGGAGCGTACGAGCAGTACTTC. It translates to CASSRNRGAYEQYF.

The CDR3 sequence is CASTGQGNNEQFF. The CDR3 DNA reads TGTGCCAGTACGGGACAGGGGAACAATGAGCAGTTCTTC. V gene TRBV19 combines with J gene TRBJ2-1, with 10 nucleotides matching TRBD1. The CDR3 is 13 residues long. V lost 7 bases and J lost 5; bases outside the gene matches: 2. Germline V CDR1 and CDR2: LNHDA, SQIVND (reference sequence).

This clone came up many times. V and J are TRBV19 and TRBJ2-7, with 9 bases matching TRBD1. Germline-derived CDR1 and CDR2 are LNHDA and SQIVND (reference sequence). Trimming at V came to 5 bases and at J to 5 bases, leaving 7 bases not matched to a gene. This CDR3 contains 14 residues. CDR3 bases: TGTGCCAGTAGTCAGGACAGGGGATATCACGAGCAGTACTTC. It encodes CASSQDRGYHEQYF. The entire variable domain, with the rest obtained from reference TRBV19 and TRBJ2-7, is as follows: DGGITQSPKYLFRKEGQNVTLSCEQNLNHDAMYWYRQDPGQGLRLIYYSQIVNDFQKGDIAEGYSVSREKKESFPLTVTSAQKNPTAFYLCASSQDRGYHEQYFGPGTRLTVT.

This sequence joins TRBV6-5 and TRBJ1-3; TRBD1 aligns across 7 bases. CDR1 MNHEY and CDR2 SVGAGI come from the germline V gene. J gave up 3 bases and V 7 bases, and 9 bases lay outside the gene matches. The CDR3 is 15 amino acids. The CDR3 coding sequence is TGTGCCAGCAAAAGAGCAGGGGGTATTGGAAACACCATATATTTT. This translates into CASKRAGGIGNTIYF.

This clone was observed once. The CDR3 nucleotides read TGTGCCAGCAGTCCATTAGGACAGGGGGTTGGCTACACCTTC. Amino acid sequence: CASSPLGQGVGYTF. The gene calls are TRBV28 and TRBJ1-2; 10 bases are a match to TRBD1. CDR3 length: 14 amino acids. The V gene's germline CDR1 is MDHEN and CDR2 SYDVKM. V lost 5 bases, J lost 7 bases, and 7 bases stayed unmatched.

The CDR3 coding sequence is TGTGCCACCAGCAGAGAGTTAGCGGGAGGCTCGAATGAGCAGTTCTTC. Translated, it gives CATSRELAGGSNEQFF. The V and J genes are TRBV15 and TRBJ2-1, with TRBD2 identical over 10 bases. The V and J ends lost 0 bases and 7 bases, in that order; junction bases with no gene match: 6. From germline, CDR1 is LNHNV and CDR2 YYDKDF (reference sequence). This CDR3 is built from 16 residues.

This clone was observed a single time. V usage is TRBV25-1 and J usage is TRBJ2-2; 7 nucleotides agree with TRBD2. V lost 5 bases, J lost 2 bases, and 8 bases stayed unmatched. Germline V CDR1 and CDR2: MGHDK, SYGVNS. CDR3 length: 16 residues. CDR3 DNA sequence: TGTGCCAGCAGTCCGGGGGGTGTCTCTAACACCGGGGAGCTGTTTTTT. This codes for CASSPGGVSNTGELFF.

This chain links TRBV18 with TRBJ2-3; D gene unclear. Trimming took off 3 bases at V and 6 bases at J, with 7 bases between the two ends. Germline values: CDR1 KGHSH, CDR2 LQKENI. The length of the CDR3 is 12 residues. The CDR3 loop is CASSPERDTQYF. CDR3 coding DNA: TGTGCCAGCTCACCCGAACGGGATACGCAGTATTTT. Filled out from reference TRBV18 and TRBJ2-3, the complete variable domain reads NAGVMQNPRHLVRRRGQEARLRCSPMKGHSHVYWYRQLPEEGLKFMVYLQKENIIDESGMPKERFSAEFPKEGPSILRIQQVVRGDSAAYFCASSPERDTQYFGPGTRLTVL.

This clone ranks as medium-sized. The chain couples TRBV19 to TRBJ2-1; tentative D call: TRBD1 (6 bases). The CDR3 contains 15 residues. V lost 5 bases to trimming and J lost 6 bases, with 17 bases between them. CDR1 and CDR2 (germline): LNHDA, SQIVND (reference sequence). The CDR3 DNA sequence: TGTGCCAGTAGTCTCTTGGGGGCCCTTAGCAATGAGCAGTTCTTC. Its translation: CASSLLGALSNEQFF.

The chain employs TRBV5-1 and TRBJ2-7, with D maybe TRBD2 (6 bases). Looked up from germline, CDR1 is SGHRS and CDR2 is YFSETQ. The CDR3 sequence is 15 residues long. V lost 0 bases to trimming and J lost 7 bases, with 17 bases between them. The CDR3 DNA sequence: TGCGCCAGCAGCTTGGAGGCTAGCGTCCGGCCGGAGCAGTACTTC. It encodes CASSLEASVRPEQYF.

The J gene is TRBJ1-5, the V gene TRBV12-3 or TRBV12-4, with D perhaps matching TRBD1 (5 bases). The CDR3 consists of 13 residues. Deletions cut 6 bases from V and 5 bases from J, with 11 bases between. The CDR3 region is CASRQDGYQPQHF. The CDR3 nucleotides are TGTGCCAGCAGACAGGACGGCTATCAGCCCCAGCATTTT.

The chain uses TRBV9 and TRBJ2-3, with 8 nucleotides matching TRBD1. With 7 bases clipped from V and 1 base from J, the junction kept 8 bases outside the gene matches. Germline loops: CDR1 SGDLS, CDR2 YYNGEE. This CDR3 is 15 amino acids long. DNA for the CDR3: TGTGCCAGCCGACCTGTGGGACAGGGCACAGATACGCAGTATTTT. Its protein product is CASRPVGQGTDTQYF.

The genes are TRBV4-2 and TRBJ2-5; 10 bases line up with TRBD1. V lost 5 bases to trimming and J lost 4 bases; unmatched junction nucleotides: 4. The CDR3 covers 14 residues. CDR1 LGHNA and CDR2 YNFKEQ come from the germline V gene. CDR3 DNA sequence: TGTGCCAGCAGCACCCGGACAGGGGGAGAGACCCAGTACTTC. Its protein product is CASSTRTGGETQYF.

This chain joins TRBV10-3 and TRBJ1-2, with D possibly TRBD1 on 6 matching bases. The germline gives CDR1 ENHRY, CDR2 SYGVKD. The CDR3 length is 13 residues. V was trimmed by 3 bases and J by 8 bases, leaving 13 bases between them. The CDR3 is CAISDQGKGGYTF. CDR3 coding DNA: TGTGCCATCAGTGATCAGGGGAAGGGAGGCTACACCTTC.

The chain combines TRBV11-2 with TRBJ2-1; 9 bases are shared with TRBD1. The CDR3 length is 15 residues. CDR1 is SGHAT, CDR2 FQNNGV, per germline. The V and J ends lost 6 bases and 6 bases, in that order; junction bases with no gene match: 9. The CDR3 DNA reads TGTGCCAGCAGGACGGGACAGGGTGCCCCCAATGAGCAGTTCTTC. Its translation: CASRTGQGAPNEQFF.

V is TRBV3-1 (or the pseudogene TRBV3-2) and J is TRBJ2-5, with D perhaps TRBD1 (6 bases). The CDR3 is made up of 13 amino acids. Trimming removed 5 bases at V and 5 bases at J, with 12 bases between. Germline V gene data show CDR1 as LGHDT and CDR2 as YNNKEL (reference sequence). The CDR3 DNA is TGTGCCAGCAGCTTGCAGGGGTTGGAGACCCAGTACTTC. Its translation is CASSLQGLETQYF.

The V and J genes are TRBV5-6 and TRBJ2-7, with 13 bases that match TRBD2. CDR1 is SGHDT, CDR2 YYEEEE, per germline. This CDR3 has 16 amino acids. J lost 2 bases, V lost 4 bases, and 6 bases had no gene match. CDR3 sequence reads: CASSRGTSGTPYEQYF. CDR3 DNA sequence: TGTGCCAGCAGCAGGGGGACTAGCGGGACCCCCTACGAGCAGTACTTC.